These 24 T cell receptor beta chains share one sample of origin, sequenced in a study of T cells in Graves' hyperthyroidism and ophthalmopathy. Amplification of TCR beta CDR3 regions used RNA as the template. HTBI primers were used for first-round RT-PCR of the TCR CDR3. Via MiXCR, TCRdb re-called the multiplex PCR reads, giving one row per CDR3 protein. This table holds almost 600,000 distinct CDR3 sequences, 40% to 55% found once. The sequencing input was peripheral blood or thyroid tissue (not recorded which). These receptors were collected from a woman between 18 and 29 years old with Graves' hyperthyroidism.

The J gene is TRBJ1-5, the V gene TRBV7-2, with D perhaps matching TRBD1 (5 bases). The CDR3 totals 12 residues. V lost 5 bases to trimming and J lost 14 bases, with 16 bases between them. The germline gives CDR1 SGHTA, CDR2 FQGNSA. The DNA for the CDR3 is TGTGCCAGCAGCGCGGACAACTCCTACGAGCATTTT. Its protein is CASSADNSYEHF.

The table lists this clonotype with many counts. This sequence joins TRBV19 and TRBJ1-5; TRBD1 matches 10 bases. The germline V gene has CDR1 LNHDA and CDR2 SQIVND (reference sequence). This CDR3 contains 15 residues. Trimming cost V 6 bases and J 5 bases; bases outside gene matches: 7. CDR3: CASRNRDRGDQPQHF. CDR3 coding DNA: TGTGCCAGTAGAAACCGGGACAGGGGCGATCAGCCCCAGCATTTT.

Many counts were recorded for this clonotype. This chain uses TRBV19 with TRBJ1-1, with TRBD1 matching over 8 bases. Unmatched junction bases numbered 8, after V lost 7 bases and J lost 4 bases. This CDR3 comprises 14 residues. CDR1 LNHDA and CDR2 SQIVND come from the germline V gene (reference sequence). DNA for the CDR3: TGTGCCAGTATTGGCAGGGGGCGTCTCACTGAAGCTTTCTTT. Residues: CASIGRGRLTEAFF.

CDR3 bases: TGTGCCAGCTCACCACCGGGGGAGACCCAGTACTTC. Amino acid sequence: CASSPPGETQYF. J is TRBJ2-5 and V is TRBV18; unclear D gene. The CDR3 extends over 12 amino acids. Trimming stripped 0 bases from V and 5 bases from J, with 4 bases between. Germline values: CDR1 KGHSH, CDR2 LQKENI. Together with reference TRBV18 and TRBJ2-5, the CDR3 gives the full variable domain: NAGVMQNPRHLVRRRGQEARLRCSPMKGHSHVYWYRQLPEEGLKFMVYLQKENIIDESGMPKERFSAEFPKEGPSILRIQQVVRGDSAAYFCASSPPGETQYFGPGTRLLVL.

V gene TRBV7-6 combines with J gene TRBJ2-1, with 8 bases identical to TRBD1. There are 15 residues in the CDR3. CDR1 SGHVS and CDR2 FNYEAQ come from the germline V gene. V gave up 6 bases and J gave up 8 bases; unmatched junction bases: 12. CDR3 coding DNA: TGTGCCAGCAGTAAAGGGACAGGAGGGGGGCATGAGCAGTTCTTC. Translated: CASSKGTGGGHEQFF.

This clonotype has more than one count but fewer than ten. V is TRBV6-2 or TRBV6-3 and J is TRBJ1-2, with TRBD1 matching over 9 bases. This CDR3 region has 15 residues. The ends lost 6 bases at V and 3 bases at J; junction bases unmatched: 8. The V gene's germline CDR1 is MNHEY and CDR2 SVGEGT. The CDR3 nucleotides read TGTGCCAGCAGATCGACAGGGGGAGGATACTATGGCTACACCTTC. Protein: CASRSTGGGYYGYTF.

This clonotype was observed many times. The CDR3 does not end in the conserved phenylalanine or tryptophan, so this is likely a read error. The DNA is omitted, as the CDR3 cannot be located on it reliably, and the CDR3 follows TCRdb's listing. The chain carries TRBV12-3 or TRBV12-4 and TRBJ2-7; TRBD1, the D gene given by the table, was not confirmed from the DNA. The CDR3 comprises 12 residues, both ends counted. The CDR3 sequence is CASSLASGTHQP.

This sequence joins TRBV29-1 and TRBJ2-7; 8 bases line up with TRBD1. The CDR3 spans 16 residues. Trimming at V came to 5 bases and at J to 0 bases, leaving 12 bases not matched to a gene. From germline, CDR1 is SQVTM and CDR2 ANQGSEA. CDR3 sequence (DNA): TGCAGCGTTAGTGGTGGCGGGACAGGTAGCTCCTACGAGCAGTACTTC. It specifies CSVSGGGTGSSYEQYF.

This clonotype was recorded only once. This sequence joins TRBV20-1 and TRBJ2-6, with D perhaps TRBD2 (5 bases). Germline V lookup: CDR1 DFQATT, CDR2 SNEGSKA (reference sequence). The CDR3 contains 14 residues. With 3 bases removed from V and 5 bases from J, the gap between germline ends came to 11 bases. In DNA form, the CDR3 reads TGCAGTGCTAGGCGGGCTTCTAGGGCCAACGTCCTGACTTTC. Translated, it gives CSARRASRANVLTF.

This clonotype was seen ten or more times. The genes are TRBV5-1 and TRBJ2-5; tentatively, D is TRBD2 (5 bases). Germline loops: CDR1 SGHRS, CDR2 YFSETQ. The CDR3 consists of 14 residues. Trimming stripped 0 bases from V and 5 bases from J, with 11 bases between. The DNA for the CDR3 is TGCGCCAGCAGCTTGGGACTGAGGGTGGAGACCCAGTACTTC. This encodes CASSLGLRVETQYF.

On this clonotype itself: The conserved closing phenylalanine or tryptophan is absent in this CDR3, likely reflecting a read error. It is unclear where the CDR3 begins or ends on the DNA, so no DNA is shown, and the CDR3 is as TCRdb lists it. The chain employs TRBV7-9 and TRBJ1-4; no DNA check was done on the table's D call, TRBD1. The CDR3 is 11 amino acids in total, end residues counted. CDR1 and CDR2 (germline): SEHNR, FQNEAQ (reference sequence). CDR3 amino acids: CASRDGQGAHY.

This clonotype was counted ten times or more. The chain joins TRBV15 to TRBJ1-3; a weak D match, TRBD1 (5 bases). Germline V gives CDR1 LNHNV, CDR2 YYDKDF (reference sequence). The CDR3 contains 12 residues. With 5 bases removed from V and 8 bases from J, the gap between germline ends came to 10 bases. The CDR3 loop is CATSQLGDTIYF. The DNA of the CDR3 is TGTGCCACCAGCCAACTAGGGGACACCATATATTTT.

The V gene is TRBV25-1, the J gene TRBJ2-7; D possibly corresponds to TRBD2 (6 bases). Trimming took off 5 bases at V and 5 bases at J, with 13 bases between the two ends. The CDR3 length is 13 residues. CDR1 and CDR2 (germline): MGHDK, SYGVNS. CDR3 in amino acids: CASSSRGSNEQYF. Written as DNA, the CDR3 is TGTGCCAGCAGTTCCCGGGGGAGTAACGAGCAGTACTTC.

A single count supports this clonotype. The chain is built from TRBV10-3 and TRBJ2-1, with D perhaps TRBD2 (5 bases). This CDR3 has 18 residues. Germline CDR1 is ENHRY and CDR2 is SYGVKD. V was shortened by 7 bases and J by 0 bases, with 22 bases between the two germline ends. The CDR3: CAIKGDYTPFDSYNEQFF. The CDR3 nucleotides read TGTGCCATCAAGGGCGACTACACTCCGTTTGACTCCTACAATGAGCAGTTCTTC.

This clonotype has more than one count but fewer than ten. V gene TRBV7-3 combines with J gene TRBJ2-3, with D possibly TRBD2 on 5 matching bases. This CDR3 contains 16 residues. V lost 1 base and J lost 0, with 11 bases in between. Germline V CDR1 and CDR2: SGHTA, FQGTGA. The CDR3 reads CASSLITGTSTDTQYF. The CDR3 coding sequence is TGTGCCAGCAGCTTAATTACGGGAACAAGCACAGATACGCAGTATTTT. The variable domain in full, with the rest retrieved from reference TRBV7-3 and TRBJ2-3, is GAGVSQTPSNKVTEKGKYVELRCDPISGHTALYWYRQSLGQGPEFLIYFQGTGAADDSGLPNDRFFAVRPEGSVSTLKIQRTERGDSAVYLCASSLITGTSTDTQYFGPGTRLTVL.

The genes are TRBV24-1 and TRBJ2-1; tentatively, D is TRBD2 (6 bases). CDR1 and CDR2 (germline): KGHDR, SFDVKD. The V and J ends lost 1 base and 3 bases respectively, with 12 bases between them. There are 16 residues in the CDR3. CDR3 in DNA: TGTGCCACCAGTGATTTAGGAGGGACCTTCTACAATGAGCAGTTCTTC. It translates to CATSDLGGTFYNEQFF.

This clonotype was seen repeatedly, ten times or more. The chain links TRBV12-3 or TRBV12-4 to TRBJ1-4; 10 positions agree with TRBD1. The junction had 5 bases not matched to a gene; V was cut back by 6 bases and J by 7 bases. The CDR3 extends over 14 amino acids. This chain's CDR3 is CASRGQGVFEKLFF. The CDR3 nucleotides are TGTGCCAGCAGAGGACAGGGGGTTTTTGAAAAACTGTTTTTT.

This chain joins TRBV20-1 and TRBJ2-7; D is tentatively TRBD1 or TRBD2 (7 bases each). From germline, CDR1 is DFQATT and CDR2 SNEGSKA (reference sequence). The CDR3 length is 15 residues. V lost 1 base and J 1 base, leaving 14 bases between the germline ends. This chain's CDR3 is CSARGDSGVSYEQYF. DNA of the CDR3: TGCAGTGCTAGAGGGGACAGCGGGGTTTCCTACGAGCAGTACTTC.

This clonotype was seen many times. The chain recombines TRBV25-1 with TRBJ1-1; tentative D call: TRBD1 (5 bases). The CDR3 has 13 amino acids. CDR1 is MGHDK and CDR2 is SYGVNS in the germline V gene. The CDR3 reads CPSTGGRHTEAFF. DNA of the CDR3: TGTCCAAGCACTGGGGGAAGGCACACTGAAGCTTTCTTT. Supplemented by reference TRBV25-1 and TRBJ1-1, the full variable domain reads EADIYQTPRYLVIGTGKKITLECSQTMGHDKMYWYQQDPGMELHLIHYSYGVNSTEKGDLSSESTVSRIRTEHFPLTLESARPSHTSQYLCPSTGGRHTEAFFGQGTRLTVV.

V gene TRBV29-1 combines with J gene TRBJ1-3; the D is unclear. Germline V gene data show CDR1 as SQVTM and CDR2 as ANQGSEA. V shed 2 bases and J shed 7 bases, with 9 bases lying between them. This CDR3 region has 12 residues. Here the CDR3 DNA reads TGCAGCGTTGAACTAGCGGATAACACCATATATTTT. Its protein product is CSVELADNTIYF.

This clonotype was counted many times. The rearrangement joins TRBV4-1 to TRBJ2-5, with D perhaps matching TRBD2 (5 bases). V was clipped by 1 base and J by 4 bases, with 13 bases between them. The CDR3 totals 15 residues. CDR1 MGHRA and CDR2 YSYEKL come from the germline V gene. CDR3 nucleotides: TGCGCCAGCAGCCAAGTGTCACTAGTGGGAGAGACCCAGTACTTC. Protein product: CASSQVSLVGETQYF.

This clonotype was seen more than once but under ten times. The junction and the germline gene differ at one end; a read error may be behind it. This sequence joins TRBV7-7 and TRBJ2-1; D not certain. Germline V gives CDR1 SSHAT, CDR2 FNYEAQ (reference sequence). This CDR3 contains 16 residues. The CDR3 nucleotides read TGTGCTAGCAGCCCATTCGCTGGGCCTCCCGTGAATGAGCAGTTCTTC. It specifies CASSPFAGPPVNEQFF.

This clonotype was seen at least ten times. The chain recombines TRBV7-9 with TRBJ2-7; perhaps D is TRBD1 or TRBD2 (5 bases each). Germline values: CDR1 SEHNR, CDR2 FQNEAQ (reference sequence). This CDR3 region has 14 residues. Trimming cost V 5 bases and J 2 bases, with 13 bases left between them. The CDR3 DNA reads TGTGCCAGCAGCCCGAGGGGTCCTCCCTACGAGCAGTACTTC. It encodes CASSPRGPPYEQYF. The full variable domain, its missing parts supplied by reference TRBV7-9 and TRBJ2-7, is DTGVSQNPRHKITKRGQNVTFRCDPISEHNRLYWYRQTLGQGPEFLTYFQNEAQLEKSRLLSDRFSAERPKGSFSTLEIQRTEQGDSAMYLCASSPRGPPYEQYFGPGTRLTVT.

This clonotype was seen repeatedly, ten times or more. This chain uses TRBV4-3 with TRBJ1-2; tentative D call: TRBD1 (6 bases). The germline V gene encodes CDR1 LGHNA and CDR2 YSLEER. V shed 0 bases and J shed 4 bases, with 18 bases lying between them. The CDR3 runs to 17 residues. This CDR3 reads CASSQDTQRGGAYGYTF. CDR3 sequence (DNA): TGCGCCAGCAGCCAAGACACCCAACGAGGGGGAGCCTATGGCTACACCTTC.